This TCR beta chain was profiled in a study of cytotoxic CD8 clonotypes in ibrutinib-treated CLL. About the study: Within the patient group, under 12 were relapsed/refractory and roughly 15 treatment-naive, and 17 to 18 were IGHV unmutated. Whole-study findings and limits: In sustained-remission versus progressing patients, sampling times differed. With treatment, public clonotypes, which were uncommon, either contracted or remained stable.

Regarding this clone: Its matching antigen is unknown.

The CDR3 sequence is 13 residues long. Deletions cut 2 bases from V and 10 bases from J, with 15 bases between. The germline CDR1 and CDR2 sequences are GTSNPN and SVGIG (reference sequence). Depth targeted 1 in 200,000 to 1 in 1 million T cells, averaging 10x coverage per clonotype. The protocol was immunoSEQ multiplex PCR, while the TCRdb copy is restricted to in-frame clones and leaves out a portion. The profile shows fewer than 20,000 clones, about 64% of them singletons. This specimen consisted of PBMCs, obtained after 12 months of ibrutinib treatment. The receptor's source is a human donor with chronic lymphocytic leukemia. This chain joins TRBV30 and TRBJ2-1; D unclear. CDR3 nucleotide sequence: TGTGCCTGGAGTATCGGCGCTGGCCTCGAGCAGTTCTTC. Its translation: CAWSIGAGLEQFF.